The 18 T cell receptor beta chains below come from one sample, sequenced in a study of cytotoxic CD8 clonotypes in ibrutinib-treated CLL. Using immunoSEQ multiplex PCR, the repertoire was profiled, and TCRdb retains in-frame clones only, with some absent. This sample has 250,000 to 350,000 clones, with around 77% found just once. Sequenced material: PBMCs, taken at disease progression, from a patient treated with ibrutinib. All receptors come from a human donor with chronic lymphocytic leukemia.

V usage is TRBV7-2 and J usage is TRBJ2-3, with 8 bases lining up with TRBD2. V shed 1 base, J shed 4 bases, and the junction held 16 bases outside the gene matches. The CDR3 extends over 19 amino acids. Germline loops: CDR1 SGHTA, CDR2 FQGNSA. CDR3 residues: CASSLGPLAGPRRADTQYF. CDR3 DNA: TGTGCCAGCAGCTTAGGGCCCCTAGCGGGCCCAAGACGGGCAGATACGCAGTATTTT.

This clone was observed a handful of times. This chain joins TRBV4-1 and TRBJ2-7; D uncertain. Germline loops: CDR1 MGHRA, CDR2 YSYEKL. The CDR3 loop spans 13 amino acids. The V gene lost 0 bases and the J gene lost 4 bases, with 7 bases spanning the gap. The CDR3 nucleotides read TGCGCCAGCAGCCAAGATTGGGATTACGAGCAGTACTTC. Amino acids: CASSQDWDYEQYF.

This chain connects TRBV4-2 to TRBJ2-5, with D possibly called TRBD1 or TRBD2 (6 bases each). Germline CDR1 LGHNA, CDR2 YNFKEQ. Trimming cost V 4 bases and J 5 bases, with 14 bases left between them. The CDR3 is 14 residues long. The CDR3 protein is CASSRRQGRETQYF. The CDR3 DNA reads TGTGCCAGCAGCCGCAGGCAGGGGAGGGAGACCCAGTACTTC.

The V and J genes are TRBV6-1 and TRBJ2-7; 11 bases fit TRBD2. CDR1 is MNHNS, CDR2 SASEGT, per germline. With V trimmed by 5 bases and J by 6 bases, 9 bases remained unmatched. This CDR3 has 15 amino acids. The CDR3 DNA sequence: TGTGCCAGCAGTCTCCCCATAGCGGGGGGGCGCGAGCAGTACTTC. Translation gives CASSLPIAGGREQYF.

The gene calls are TRBV29-1 and TRBJ2-7; 12 bases fit TRBD2. This CDR3 has 15 amino acids. CDR1 and CDR2 (germline): SQVTM, ANQGSEA. Trimming at V came to 6 bases and at J to 0 bases, leaving 6 bases not matched to a gene. CDR3 DNA: TGCAGCGTCCTCGGACTAGCGGGGAGCTCCTACGAGCAGTACTTC. It specifies CSVLGLAGSSYEQYF.

This rearrangement joins TRBV7-3 to TRBJ2-3; the match to TRBD1 covers 7 bases. The CDR3 is 17 residues long. J lost 1 base, V lost 1 base, and 8 bases had no gene match. The germline CDR1 and CDR2 sequences are SGHTA and FQGTGA. CDR3 sequence (DNA): TGTGCCAGCAGCTTAAGTACCAGGGGGACACGCACAGATACGCAGTATTTT. Translated: CASSLSTRGTRTDTQYF.

The CDR3 DNA sequence: TGTGCCAGCAGTGAAAGCTGGCGGGGCTACGAGCAGTACTTC. Its translation: CASSESWRGYEQYF. V gene TRBV6-1 combines with J gene TRBJ2-7; weak D call: TRBD2 (6 bases). CDR1 and CDR2 from the germline V gene are MNHNS and SASEGT. The V end was cut by 2 bases, the J end by 3 bases, with 11 bases between. The CDR3 contains 14 residues.

The chain links TRBV7-2 to TRBJ2-3; 16 nucleotides align to TRBD2. CDR3 length: 17 residues. Trimming removed 4 bases from V and 3 bases from J; junction bases left unmatched: 4. Germline-derived CDR1 and CDR2 are SGHTA and FQGNSA. CDR3 sequence: CASSWGLAGGRTDTQYF. The CDR3 nucleotides are TGTGCCAGCAGCTGGGGACTAGCGGGAGGGCGGACAGATACGCAGTATTTT.

The gene calls are TRBV19 and TRBJ1-2, with D tentatively TRBD1 (6 bases). Trimming removed 8 bases from V and 5 bases from J, with 27 bases in between. Looked up from germline, CDR1 is LNHDA and CDR2 is SQIVND (reference sequence). The CDR3 runs to 17 residues. The CDR3 nucleotides are TGTGCCAGTGTACAACAGGGAGGGGCAAAGGGGCAGTATGGCTACACCTTC. Amino acid sequence: CASVQQGGAKGQYGYTF.

This CDR3 reads CASSYREWGNEQFF. CDR3 nucleotide sequence: TGCGCCAGCAGTTATAGGGAGTGGGGCAATGAGCAGTTCTTC. The gene calls are TRBV5-1 and TRBJ2-1, with TRBD2 as a possible D gene (5 bases). V gave up 5 bases and J gave up 6 bases, with 15 bases separating them. Germline loops: CDR1 SGHRS, CDR2 YFSETQ. This CDR3 contains 14 residues.

This chain joins TRBV7-9 and TRBJ1-2; TRBD1 might be the D (5 bases). Trimming shortened V by 1 base and J by 4 bases, and 19 bases separated the two germline ends. The length of the CDR3 is 17 residues. Germline CDR1 is SEHNR and CDR2 is FQNEAQ (reference sequence). The CDR3 bases are TGTGCCAGCAGCTTAGGCGCTAAGTGGGGCTCGGGCTATGGCTACACCTTC. Translating it yields CASSLGAKWGSGYGYTF.

This clone was seen a few times. The rearrangement uses TRBV29-1 and TRBJ2-1; D possibly uses TRBD1 or TRBD2 (6 bases each). Germline V gene lookup returns CDR1 SQVTM and CDR2 ANQGSEA. The length of the CDR3 is 16 residues. V gave up 4 bases and J gave up 4 bases, with 20 bases separating them. The CDR3 region is CSVGTLGGWLYNEQFF. CDR3 nucleotides: TGCAGCGTTGGCACCCTGGGGGGCTGGTTGTACAATGAGCAGTTCTTC.

This rearrangement joins TRBV11-2 to TRBJ2-5, with TRBD2 matching over 13 bases. Looked up from germline, CDR1 is SGHAT and CDR2 is FQNNGV. This CDR3 spans 17 amino acids. The V segment lost 5 bases and the J segment 0 bases; nucleotides outside the gene matches: 6. CDR3 bases: TGTGCCAGCAGCACCCGGGGGACTAGCGGGGACCAAGAGACCCAGTACTTC. This sequence encodes CASSTRGTSGDQETQYF.

This clone was counted between two and nine times. The CDR3 region has the DNA TGTGCCAGCAGCTTATCTGCCGGGCTTCACGAGACCCAGTACTTC. Residues: CASSLSAGLHETQYF. The V and J genes are TRBV7-2 and TRBJ2-5, with unresolved D. Germline V gene lookup returns CDR1 SGHTA and CDR2 FQGNSA. This CDR3 has 15 residues. Trimming removed 2 bases from V and 5 bases from J, with 15 bases in between.

The chain couples TRBV18 to TRBJ1-3, with D perhaps matching TRBD1 (6 bases). The CDR3 is 16 amino acids. V was trimmed by 3 bases and J by 0 bases, leaving 12 bases between them. Germline V gene sequence: CDR1 KGHSH, CDR2 LQKENI. The CDR3 DNA reads TGTGCCAGCTCACCTAACAGGGCCGACTCTGGAAACACCATATATTTT. Translation: CASSPNRADSGNTIYF.

V gene TRBV9 combines with J gene TRBJ2-2; 9 bases are shared with TRBD2. CDR1 and CDR2 (germline): SGDLS, YYNGEE. This CDR3 has 19 residues. Unmatched junction bases numbered 9, after V lost 0 bases and J lost 0 bases. This chain's CDR3 is CASSVEGDSGSSNTGELFF. For the CDR3, the DNA is TGTGCCAGCAGCGTAGAGGGAGATAGCGGGAGCTCGAACACCGGGGAGCTGTTTTTT.

The genes are TRBV5-1 and TRBJ2-1; a possible D gene is TRBD2 (5 bases). V lost 7 bases and J lost 2, with 16 bases in between. This CDR3 has 15 amino acids. The V gene's germline CDR1 is SGHRS and CDR2 YFSETQ. The CDR3 here is CASYLRGSTYNEQFF. The CDR3 DNA is TGCGCCAGCTACCTGCGAGGGAGCACCTACAATGAGCAGTTCTTC.

The CDR3 nucleotides are TGTGCCAGCAGCTTGGAAAGATCGGACAGGGGGAGGACTGAAGCTTTCTTT. Translating gives CASSLERSDRGRTEAFF. V usage is TRBV5-6 and J usage is TRBJ1-1; 10 bases line up with TRBD1. The junction had 10 bases not matched to a gene; V was cut back by 0 bases and J by 5 bases. This CDR3 comprises 17 residues. Germline lookup yields CDR1 SGHDT and CDR2 YYEEEE.